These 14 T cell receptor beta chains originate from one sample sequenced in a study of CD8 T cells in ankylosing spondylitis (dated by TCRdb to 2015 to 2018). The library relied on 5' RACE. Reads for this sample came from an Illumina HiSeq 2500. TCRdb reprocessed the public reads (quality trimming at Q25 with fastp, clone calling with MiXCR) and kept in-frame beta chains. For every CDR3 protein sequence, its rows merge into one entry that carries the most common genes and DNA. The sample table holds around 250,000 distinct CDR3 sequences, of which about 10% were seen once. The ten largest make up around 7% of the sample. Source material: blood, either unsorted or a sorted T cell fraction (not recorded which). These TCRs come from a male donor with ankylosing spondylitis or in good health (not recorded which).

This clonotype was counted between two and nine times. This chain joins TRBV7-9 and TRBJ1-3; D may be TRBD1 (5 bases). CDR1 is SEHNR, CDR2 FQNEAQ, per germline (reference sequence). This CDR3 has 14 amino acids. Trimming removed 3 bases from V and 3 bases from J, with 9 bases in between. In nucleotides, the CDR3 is TGTGCCAGCAGCTTGGGAGGACATGGAAACACCATATATTTT. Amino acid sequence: CASSLGGHGNTIYF.

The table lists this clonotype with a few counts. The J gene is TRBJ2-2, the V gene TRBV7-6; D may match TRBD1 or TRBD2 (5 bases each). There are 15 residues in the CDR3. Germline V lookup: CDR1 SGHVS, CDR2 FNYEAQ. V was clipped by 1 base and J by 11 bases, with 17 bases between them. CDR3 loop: CASSLVSGTLVELFF. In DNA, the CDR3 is TGTGCCAGCAGCTTAGTTTCCGGGACCCTGGTAGAGCTGTTTTTT.

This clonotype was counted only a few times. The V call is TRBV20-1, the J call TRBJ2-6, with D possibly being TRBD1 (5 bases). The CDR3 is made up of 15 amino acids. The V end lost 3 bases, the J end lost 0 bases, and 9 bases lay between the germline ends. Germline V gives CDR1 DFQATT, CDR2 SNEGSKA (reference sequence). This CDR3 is CSASPGYSGANVLTF. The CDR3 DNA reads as TGCAGTGCTAGCCCAGGGTACTCTGGGGCCAACGTCCTGACTTTC.

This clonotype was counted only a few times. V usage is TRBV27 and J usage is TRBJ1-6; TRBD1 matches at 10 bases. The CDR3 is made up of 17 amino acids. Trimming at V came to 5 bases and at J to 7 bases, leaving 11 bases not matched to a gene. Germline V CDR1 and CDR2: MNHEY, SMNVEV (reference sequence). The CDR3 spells CASSTRTGGSGNSPLHF. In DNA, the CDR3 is TGTGCCAGCAGTACCCGGACAGGGGGAAGTGGGAATTCACCCCTCCACTTT.

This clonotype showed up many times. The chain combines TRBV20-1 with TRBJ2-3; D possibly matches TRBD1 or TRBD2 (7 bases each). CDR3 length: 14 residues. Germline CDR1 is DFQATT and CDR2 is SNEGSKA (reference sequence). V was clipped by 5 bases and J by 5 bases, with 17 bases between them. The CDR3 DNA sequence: TGCAGTGCTCCCATCAGGGGGGGCGTAGATACGCAGTATTTT. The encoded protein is CSAPIRGGVDTQYF.

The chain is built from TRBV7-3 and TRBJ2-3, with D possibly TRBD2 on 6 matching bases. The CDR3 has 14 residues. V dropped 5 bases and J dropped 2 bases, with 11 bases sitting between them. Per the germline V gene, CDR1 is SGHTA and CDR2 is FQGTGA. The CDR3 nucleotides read TGTGCCAGCAGCAAGGGACTCGACACAGATACGCAGTATTTT. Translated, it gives CASSKGLDTDTQYF.

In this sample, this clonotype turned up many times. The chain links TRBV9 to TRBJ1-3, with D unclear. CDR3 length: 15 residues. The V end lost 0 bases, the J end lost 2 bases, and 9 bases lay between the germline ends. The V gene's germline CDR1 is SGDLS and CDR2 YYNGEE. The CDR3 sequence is CASSVAGMTGNTIYF. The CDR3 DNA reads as TGTGCCAGCAGCGTAGCGGGGATGACTGGAAACACCATATATTTT.

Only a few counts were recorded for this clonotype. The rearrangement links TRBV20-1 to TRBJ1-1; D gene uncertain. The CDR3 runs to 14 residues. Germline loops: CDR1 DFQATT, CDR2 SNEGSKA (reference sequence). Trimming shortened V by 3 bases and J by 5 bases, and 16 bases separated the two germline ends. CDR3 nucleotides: TGCAGTGCTAGTGGTCTGGTGGGGAGGACTGAAGCTTTCTTT. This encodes CSASGLVGRTEAFF.

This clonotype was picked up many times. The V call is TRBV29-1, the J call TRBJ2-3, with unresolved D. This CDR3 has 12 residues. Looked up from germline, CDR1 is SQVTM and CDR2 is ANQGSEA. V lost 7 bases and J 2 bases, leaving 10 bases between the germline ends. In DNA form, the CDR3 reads TGCAGCGACGTAGGGTCCACAGATACGCAGTATTTT. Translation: CSDVGSTDTQYF.

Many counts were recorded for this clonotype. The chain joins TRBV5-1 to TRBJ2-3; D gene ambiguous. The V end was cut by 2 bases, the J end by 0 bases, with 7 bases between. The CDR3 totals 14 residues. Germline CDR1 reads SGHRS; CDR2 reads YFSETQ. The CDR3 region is CASSFGESTDTQYF. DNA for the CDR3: TGCGCCAGCAGCTTTGGGGAAAGCACAGATACGCAGTATTTT.

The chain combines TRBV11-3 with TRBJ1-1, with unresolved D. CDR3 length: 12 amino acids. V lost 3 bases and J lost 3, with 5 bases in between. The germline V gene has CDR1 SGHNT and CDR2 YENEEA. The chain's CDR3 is CASSLEDTEAFF. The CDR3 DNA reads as TGTGCCAGCAGCTTGGAGGACACTGAAGCTTTCTTT.

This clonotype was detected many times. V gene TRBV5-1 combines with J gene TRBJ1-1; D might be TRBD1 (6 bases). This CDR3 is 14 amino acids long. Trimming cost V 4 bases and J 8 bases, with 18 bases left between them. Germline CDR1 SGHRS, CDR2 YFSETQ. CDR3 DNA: TGCGCCAGCAGCACAACAGGGACTCTGGGCGAAGCTTTCTTT. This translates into CASSTTGTLGEAFF.

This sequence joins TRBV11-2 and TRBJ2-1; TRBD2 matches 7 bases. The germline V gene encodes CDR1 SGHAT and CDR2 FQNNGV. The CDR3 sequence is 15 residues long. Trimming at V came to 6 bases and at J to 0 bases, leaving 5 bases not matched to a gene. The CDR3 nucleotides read TGTGCCAGCAGGGCAGCGGGGAGCTCCTACAATGAGCAGTTCTTC. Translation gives CASRAAGSSYNEQFF.

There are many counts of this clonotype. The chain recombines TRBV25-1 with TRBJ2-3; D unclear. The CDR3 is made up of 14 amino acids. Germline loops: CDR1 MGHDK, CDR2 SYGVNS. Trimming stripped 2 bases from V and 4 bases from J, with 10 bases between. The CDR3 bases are TGTGCCAGCAGTGAAAGGGCAGACCCAGATACGCAGTATTTT. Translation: CASSERADPDTQYF.